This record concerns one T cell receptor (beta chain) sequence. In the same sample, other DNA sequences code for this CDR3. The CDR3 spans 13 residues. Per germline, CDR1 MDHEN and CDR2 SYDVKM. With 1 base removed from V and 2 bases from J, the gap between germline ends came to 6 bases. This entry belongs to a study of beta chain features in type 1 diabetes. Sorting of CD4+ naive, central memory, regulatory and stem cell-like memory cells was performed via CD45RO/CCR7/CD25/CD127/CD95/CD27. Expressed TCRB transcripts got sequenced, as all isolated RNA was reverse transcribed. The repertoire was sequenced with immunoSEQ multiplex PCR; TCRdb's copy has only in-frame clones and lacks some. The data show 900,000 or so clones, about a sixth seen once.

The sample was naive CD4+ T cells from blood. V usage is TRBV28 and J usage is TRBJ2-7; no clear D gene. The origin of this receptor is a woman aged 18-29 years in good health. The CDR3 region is CASSLSGTYEQYF. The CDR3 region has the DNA TGTGCCAGCAGTTTATCTGGGACCTACGAGCAGTACTTC.